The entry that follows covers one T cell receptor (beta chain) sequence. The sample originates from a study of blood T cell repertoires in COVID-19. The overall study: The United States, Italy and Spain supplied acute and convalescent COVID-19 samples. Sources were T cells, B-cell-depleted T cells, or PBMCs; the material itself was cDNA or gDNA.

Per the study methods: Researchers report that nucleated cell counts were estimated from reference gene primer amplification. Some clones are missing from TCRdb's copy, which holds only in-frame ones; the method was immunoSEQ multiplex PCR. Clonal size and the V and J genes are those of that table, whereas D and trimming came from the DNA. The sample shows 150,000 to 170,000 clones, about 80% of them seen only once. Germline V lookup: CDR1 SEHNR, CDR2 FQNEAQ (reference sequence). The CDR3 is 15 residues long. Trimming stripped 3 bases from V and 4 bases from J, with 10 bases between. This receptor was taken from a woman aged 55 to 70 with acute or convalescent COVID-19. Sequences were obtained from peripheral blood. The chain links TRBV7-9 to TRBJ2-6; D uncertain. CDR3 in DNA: TGTGCCAGCAGCTTCTCAGGTTGGGGGGCCAACGTCCTGACTTTC. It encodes CASSFSGWGANVLTF.